This TCR beta chain derives from a study of blood T cells in healthy people across ages. This CDR3 is 14 amino acids long. V lost 2 bases, J lost 7 bases, and 1 base stayed unmatched. CDR1 MRHNA and CDR2 SNTAGT come from the germline V gene. With a J-beta primer mix and a sample-barcoded 5' primer, a second PCR ran about 6 to 11 cycles. Every cDNA molecule carried a tag from a template-switch adaptor bearing 12 random nucleotides. Every individual sample yielded 3 million or more paired-end reads (each containing CDR3). TCRdb reprocessed the 5' RACE reads with MiXCR, giving one entry per CDR3 protein. This sample has 600,000 to 800,000 distinct CDR3 sequences, with roughly 20% found just once. Peripheral blood samples of around 9.3 milliliters were drawn from each donor.

This TCR came from a man aged 70-80 years in good health. The chain uses TRBV6-4 and TRBJ2-1, with 11 bases that match TRBD1. Sequencing used blood. The CDR3 coding sequence is TGTGCCAGCAGTGACGGACAGGGGGCGAATGAGCAGTTCTTC. It codes for CASSDGQGANEQFF.